This section outlines one T cell receptor beta chain sequence together with its context. No cognate antigen has been identified for it. Base quality data are lacking; no much larger clone is found one base away. The sample's treatment or condition label, in plain terms: about 20 received Ad26.COV2.S at low or high dose, single or two shots; about 5 received placebo; per-sample allocation not given. For vaccine and placebo recipients, repertoires were sequenced using samples collected on day 63 after the first injection. Cohort 1b enrolled 25 or so adults aged 18-55 years at a single site in Boston, USA, between 29 July and 7 August 2020. As a vaccine, Ad26.COV2.S was a replication-incompetent adenovirus type 26 vector that expressed a prefusion-stabilized SARS-CoV-2 spike protein derived from the original Wuhan strain. The immunoSEQ Assay was used to sequence TCRbeta CDR3 regions. After extraction, genomic DNA underwent amplification by bias-controlled multiplex PCR, followed by high-throughput sequencing. The paper's data handling went like this. To quantify the absolute abundance of each unique TCRbeta CDR3 region, sequences were collapsed and filtered. T cell fraction was estimated by normalization of TCRbeta template counts to usable DNA, with usable DNA being measured through amplification of reference genes present in all nucleated cells. Repertoire TCRs were annotated as SARS-CoV-2-specific when V gene, CDR3 amino acid sequence and J gene were exactly matched to a known reactive TCR set. The reference SARS-CoV-2 TCR set was obtained from MIRA and was filtered for enrichment in COVID-19-positive ImmuneCODE repertoires, whereby public or cross-reactive TCRs were removed. Based on the MIRA antigens, annotated TCRs were further analysed at the level of specific ORF or position within ORF. Breadth was defined as annotated unique rearrangements over total unique productive rearrangements; depth was the summed frequency of those rearrangements. Group comparisons of TCR breadth used two-sided Wilcoxon rank-sum tests. This immuneACCESS table, as held by TCRdb, lists in-frame sequences with V and J called but not all clones. Of the missing ones, under half trace to an unresolved V gene in checked studies; the others have no known cause. The V and J calls and clone size are taken from that table; D and trimming were inferred from the DNA. The sample table contains about 420,000 clones; only one count was recorded for roughly 90% of them. Around 3.6% of the sample is in the top ten clones.

The sample is drawn from a study of Ad26.COV2.S vaccination and SARS-CoV-2 variants (dated by TCRdb to 2020 to 2022). Turning to the overall study: Donors in the vaccine arm were drawn from COV1001, a phase I-IIa trial of Ad26.COV2.S in healthy adults that was multicentre, randomized, double-blind and placebo-controlled. Ad26.COV2.S was given intramuscularly at 5x10^10 or 1x10^11 viral particles, as a single shot or as two shots 56 days apart. TCRbeta repertoire sequencing was used to assess the specificity and breadth of SARS-CoV-2-reactive T cell receptors after Ad26.COV2.S vaccination. A total of some 30 samples were included in the TCR-sequenced set, comprising roughly 19 Ad26.COV2.S vaccine recipients, 5 placebo recipients and 8 SARS-CoV-2 convalescent individuals. Trial participants were randomized into five groups of five, in which low-dose or high-dose Ad26.COV2.S was given once or twice, or placebo was given on both occasions. Investigators remained blinded to trial group allocation during experiments and outcome assessment. What the research found in general, with its limitations: Compared with placebo recipients, Ad26.COV2.S recipients showed higher spike-specific TCR breadth (P = 0.0014). Comparable non-spike TCR breadth was observed between vaccine and placebo recipients, consistent with only spike being contained in the vaccine. The study was not powered for comparison of responses between vaccine doses or regimens. The authors noted that the TCR breadth and depth analyses may have underestimated total T cell responses. After vaccination, substantial breadth of spike-specific CD8+ and CD4+ T cell responses was reported.

The V end gives up 6 bases and the J end 4 bases, leaving 9 bases in the junction not matched to a gene. Measured from the cysteine to the phenylalanine, the CDR3 is 15 residues long. This entry keeps only the CDR3 DNA: 45 bases, framed from base 1. The germline V gene encodes CDR1 MNHEY and CDR2 SMNVEV (reference sequence). This clonotype was obtained from a person aged 18-65 years who received the Ad26.COV2.S COVID-19 vaccine or a placebo. Sequencing used peripheral blood, obtained in a trial of Ad26.COV2.S vaccine versus placebo. The chain couples TRBV27 to TRBJ1-1; TRBD1 aligns with 9 central bases. The nucleotide sequence is given as TGTGCCAGCAGCCGACAGGGGGGTGTGGGCACTGAAGCTTTCTTT. Protein translation: CASSRQGGVGTEAFF.